A selection of T cell receptor beta chains follows, all from one sample in a study of T-cell memory formation after mild COVID-19. TCRdb reprocessed the 5' RACE reads with MiXCR, giving one entry per CDR3 protein. Of approximately 260,000 distinct CDR3 sequences listed, approximately 16% are singletons. What was sequenced was PBMCs or a T cell subset sorted from them (not recorded which). These receptors all come from a man aged 18-30 years who had mild COVID-19 (a few samples of this study predate the infection). Cell type and time point are not known. Both conserved end residues are part of each CDR3.

cdr3_aa,j_call,v_call
CASSGGQGYYGYTF,TRBJ1-2,TRBV9
CASSPTGGRGGGYTF,TRBJ1-2,TRBV7-2
CASKGDNTEAFF,TRBJ1-1,TRBV6-5
CASSLGAVTDYGYTF,TRBJ1-2,TRBV5-1
CASSLSEGYTF,TRBJ1-2,TRBV7-9
CASSPQGRNTGELFF,TRBJ2-2,TRBV18
CASSFGTGMINYGYTF,TRBJ1-2,TRBV7-2
CASSLGIAIYF,TRBJ1-3,TRBV7-3
CASLETGGNSYNEQFF,TRBJ2-1,TRBV12-3/TRBV12-4
CASSYSSDSSKNIQYF,TRBJ2-4,TRBV6-5
CASTARGQGNEKLFF,TRBJ1-4,TRBV5-6
CSARSRVSPLHF,TRBJ1-6,TRBV20-1
CASSLASDSNQPQHF,TRBJ1-5,TRBV5-6
CSARTGLGEAFF,TRBJ1-1,TRBV29-1
CASSQAGLVGETQYF,TRBJ2-5,TRBV4-1
CASSSVTEAFF,TRBJ1-1,TRBV7-2
CASGDPGRSYNEQFF,TRBJ2-1,TRBV5-1
CASSEWVAGTDTQYF,TRBJ2-3,TRBV10-2
CAWSVQEAAFF,TRBJ1-1,TRBV30
CASSEDLGGETQYF,TRBJ2-5,TRBV2
CASSPSDQETQYF,TRBJ2-5,TRBV18
CASSLQGASDTQYF,TRBJ2-3,TRBV7-9
CATSDPGQGWGTQYF,TRBJ2-3,TRBV24-1
CASSQALLAGGHNEQFF,TRBJ2-1,TRBV4-2
CASSHRGETQYF,TRBJ2-5,TRBV25-1
CASSSSPAGNSYNSPLHF,TRBJ1-6,TRBV7-6